Presented here are 20 T cell receptor beta chains from one specimen sequenced in a study of CD8+ T cells in alopecia areata. Extracted RNA was reverse transcribed into cDNA, the sequencing template. TCRdb keeps only in-frame clones here, not all; method: immunoSEQ multiplex PCR. Of some 11,000 clones listed, more than 50% are singletons. Both peripheral blood and punch biopsies of lesional scalp skin were obtained from patients who had alopecia areata. The sequenced material came from skin. Source of these receptors: a human donor with alopecia areata.

This clone was found a few times. The CDR3 is CASSLLGLDRQANTEAFF. The CDR3, as DNA: TGTGCCAGCAGCCTACTTGGTCTGGACAGGCAGGCGAACACTGAAGCTTTCTTT. This sequence joins TRBV7-9 and TRBJ1-1; 7 bases are a match to TRBD1. Trimming removed 5 bases from V and 1 base from J; junction bases left unmatched: 16. CDR3 length: 18 residues. CDR1 is SEHNR and CDR2 is FQNEAQ in the germline V gene (reference sequence).

The chain is built from TRBV6-5 and TRBJ2-7, with 10 bases fitting TRBD1. The CDR3 is 15 amino acids. The V segment lost 3 bases and the J segment 0 bases; nucleotides outside the gene matches: 2. Germline V gene data show CDR1 as MNHEY and CDR2 as SVGAGI. The CDR3 protein is CASSYRTGGSYEQYF. In DNA, the CDR3 is TGTGCCAGCAGTTATCGGACAGGGGGCTCCTACGAGCAGTACTTC.

The V and J genes are TRBV5-5 and TRBJ1-2; D is undetermined. V lost 3 bases and J 4 bases, leaving 16 bases between the germline ends. Germline V gene sequence: CDR1 SGHKS, CDR2 YYEKEE (reference sequence). The CDR3 has 15 residues. In nucleotides, the CDR3 is TGTGCCAGCAGCTCGCTCCTGGGATCTGGCTATGGCTACACCTTC. This gives the protein CASSSLLGSGYGYTF. Based on the CDR3 plus reference TRBV5-5 and TRBJ1-2, the full variable domain is DAGVTQSPTHLIKTRGQQVTLRCSPISGHKSVSWYQQVLGQGPQFIFQYYEKEERGRGNFPDRFSARQFPNYSSELNVNALLLGDSALYLCASSSLLGSGYGYTFGSGTRLTVV.

The chain links TRBV20-1 to TRBJ1-5; D is ambiguous. CDR1 and CDR2 from the germline V gene are DFQATT and SNEGSKA (reference sequence). The CDR3 contains 10 residues. Trimming left V 6 bases short and J 7 bases short, with 7 bases between. CDR3 nucleotides: TGCAGTGCAAGTGTGCAGCCCCAGCATTTT. Translated: CSASVQPQHF.

This clone has just a few counts. The chain joins TRBV27 to TRBJ2-2; D call uncertain. Germline V CDR1 and CDR2: MNHEY, SMNVEV (reference sequence). The CDR3 is 13 amino acids. Between the trimmed V and J ends, which lost 6 bases and 9 bases, there was a span of 14 bases. This CDR3 is CASSPIKRRELFF. Written as DNA, the CDR3 is TGTGCCAGCAGCCCTATTAAGCGCCGGGAGCTGTTTTTT.

This chain links TRBV5-1 with TRBJ2-1; 12 positions agree with TRBD2. This CDR3 has 18 residues. V shed 4 bases and J 8 bases; nucleotides not matched to a gene: 16. Per the germline V gene, CDR1 is SGHRS and CDR2 is YFSETQ. This chain's CDR3 is CASSQRPELAGGEYEQFF. The CDR3 nucleotides are TGCGCCAGCAGCCAAAGACCGGAACTAGCGGGAGGCGAATATGAGCAGTTCTTC.

V gene TRBV4-1 combines with J gene TRBJ1-2, with 10 positions matching TRBD1. V was pared by 5 bases and J by 6 bases, with 3 bases of the junction left unmatched. There are 13 residues in the CDR3. CDR1 and CDR2 from the germline V gene are MGHRA and YSYEKL. The CDR3 sequence: CASSWDRGDGYTF. The CDR3 bases are TGCGCCAGCAGCTGGGACAGGGGTGATGGCTACACCTTC.

The chain recombines TRBV7-2 with TRBJ2-2; D unresolved. This CDR3 is 15 amino acids long. The germline V and J ends were trimmed by 1 base and 4 bases, with 10 bases remaining between them. Germline lookup yields CDR1 SGHTA and CDR2 FQGNSA. The CDR3 protein is CASSLGAAFTGELFF. The CDR3 DNA reads TGTGCCAGCAGCTTAGGGGCAGCGTTCACCGGGGAGCTGTTTTTT.

The gene calls are TRBV7-9 and TRBJ2-7, with 7 bases fitting TRBD2. The trim removed 4 bases at V and 2 bases at J, leaving 2 bases unmatched. This CDR3 has 13 residues. The germline V gene encodes CDR1 SEHNR and CDR2 FQNEAQ (reference sequence). CDR3 loop: CASSWEGTYEQYF. DNA of the CDR3: TGTGCCAGCAGCTGGGAGGGCACCTACGAGCAGTACTTC.

This chain joins TRBV11-2 and TRBJ2-1, with D possibly TRBD2 on 6 matching bases. The germline V gene has CDR1 SGHAT and CDR2 FQNNGV. This CDR3 comprises 13 residues. Trimming stripped 5 bases from V and 10 bases from J, with 15 bases between. The DNA of the CDR3 is TGTGCCAGCAGCACGGGACTTCAGAGGGAGCAGTTCTTC. Its translation: CASSTGLQREQFF.

The chain is built from TRBV4-2 and TRBJ2-7, with D perhaps matching TRBD1 (6 bases). CDR3 length: 15 amino acids. Between the trimmed V and J ends, which lost 3 bases and 1 base, there was a span of 13 bases. Germline lookup yields CDR1 LGHNA and CDR2 YNFKEQ. CDR3 amino acids: CASSQDGQPSYEQYF. For the CDR3, the DNA is TGTGCCAGCAGCCAGGATGGACAGCCGTCCTACGAGCAGTACTTC.

V usage is TRBV28 and J usage is TRBJ1-5; TRBD1 agrees at 7 bases. Germline V CDR1 and CDR2: MDHEN, SYDVKM. This CDR3 comprises 14 residues. The V and J ends lost 6 bases and 5 bases, in that order; junction bases with no gene match: 7. CDR3 sequence reads: CASSSGTAYQPQHF. DNA for the CDR3: TGTGCCAGCAGCTCCGGGACAGCGTATCAGCCCCAGCATTTT.

The V and J genes are TRBV6-5 and TRBJ1-2; 7 bases are a match to TRBD1. J lost 8 bases, V lost 5 bases, and 8 bases had no gene match. In germline, CDR1 is MNHEY, CDR2 SVGAGI. This CDR3 has 13 amino acids. Here the CDR3 reads CASSQGGAGGYTF. The CDR3 DNA sequence: TGTGCCAGCAGTCAAGGGGGCGCGGGCGGCTACACCTTC.

The chain links TRBV30 to TRBJ2-2, with 10 bases aligning to TRBD1. The CDR3 is 15 amino acids. V gave up 2 bases and J gave up 4 bases; unmatched junction bases: 4. Germline CDR1 is GTSNPN and CDR2 is SVGIG (reference sequence). CDR3 in DNA: TGTGCCTGGAGTACCGGGACAGGGGTCACCGGGGAGCTGTTTTTT. This sequence encodes CAWSTGTGVTGELFF. Based on the CDR3 plus reference TRBV30 and TRBJ2-2, the full variable domain is SQTIHQWPATLVQPVGSPLSLECTVEGTSNPNLYWYRQAAGRGLQLLFYSVGIGQISSEVPQNLSASRPQDRQFILSSKKLLLSDSGFYLCAWSTGTGVTGELFFGEGSRLTVL.

The CDR3 DNA reads as TGTGCCAGCAGCGGCCGGGACAGGGACACTGAAGCTTTCTTT. Translating it yields CASSGRDRDTEAFF. The chain recombines TRBV9 with TRBJ1-1; 9 positions match TRBD1. V dropped 3 bases and J dropped 3; count of bases not matched to a gene: 3. This CDR3 is built from 14 residues. Germline loops: CDR1 SGDLS, CDR2 YYNGEE.

This rearrangement joins TRBV5-6 to TRBJ2-2, with D tentatively TRBD1 (6 bases). The CDR3 spans 17 residues. V was cut by 1 base and J by 3 bases, with 16 bases left in between. CDR1 is SGHDT and CDR2 is YYEEEE in the germline V gene. Here the CDR3 reads CASSLTAGTLYTGELFF. The CDR3 nucleotides read TGTGCCAGCAGCTTGACCGCCGGGACACTATACACCGGGGAGCTGTTTTTT.

The chain uses TRBV5-4 and TRBJ2-5; D perhaps matches TRBD2 (6 bases). Per germline, CDR1 SGHNT and CDR2 YYREEE (reference sequence). The CDR3 has 14 amino acids. V dropped 4 bases and J dropped 1 base, with 11 bases sitting between them. DNA for the CDR3: TGTGCCAGCAGCCTACAACTAGCCCAAGAGACCCAGTACTTC. Protein sequence: CASSLQLAQETQYF.

This clone was counted between two and nine times. This chain links TRBV12-5 with TRBJ2-5; D remains ambiguous. This CDR3 is built from 13 residues. CDR1 and CDR2 from the germline V gene are LGHNT and FRNRAP. The V end lost 1 base, the J end lost 4 bases, and 7 bases lay between the germline ends. The CDR3: CASGLGAGETQYF. In nucleotides, the CDR3 is TGTGCTAGTGGTTTGGGTGCAGGAGAGACCCAGTACTTC.

In its sample, this clone was seen a few times. The genes are TRBV15 and TRBJ2-5, with a possible D match to TRBD2 (6 bases). This CDR3 has 12 amino acids. Germline CDR1 reads LNHNV; CDR2 reads YYDKDF (reference sequence). Trimming removed 9 bases at V and 9 bases at J, with 17 bases between. The CDR3 region has the DNA TGTGCCACTTCAGCGGGCCACTCGGCCCAGTACTTC. Translating it yields CATSAGHSAQYF.

The genes are TRBV4-2 and TRBJ2-6; 9 bases align to TRBD1. The CDR3 has 19 amino acids. CDR1 is LGHNA and CDR2 is YNFKEQ in the germline V gene. J lost 3 bases, V lost 0 bases, and 9 bases had no gene match. CDR3 amino acids: CASSQDQRTGVDGANVLTF. The CDR3 nucleotides read TGTGCCAGCAGCCAAGATCAGCGGACAGGGGTGGATGGGGCCAACGTCCTGACTTTC.